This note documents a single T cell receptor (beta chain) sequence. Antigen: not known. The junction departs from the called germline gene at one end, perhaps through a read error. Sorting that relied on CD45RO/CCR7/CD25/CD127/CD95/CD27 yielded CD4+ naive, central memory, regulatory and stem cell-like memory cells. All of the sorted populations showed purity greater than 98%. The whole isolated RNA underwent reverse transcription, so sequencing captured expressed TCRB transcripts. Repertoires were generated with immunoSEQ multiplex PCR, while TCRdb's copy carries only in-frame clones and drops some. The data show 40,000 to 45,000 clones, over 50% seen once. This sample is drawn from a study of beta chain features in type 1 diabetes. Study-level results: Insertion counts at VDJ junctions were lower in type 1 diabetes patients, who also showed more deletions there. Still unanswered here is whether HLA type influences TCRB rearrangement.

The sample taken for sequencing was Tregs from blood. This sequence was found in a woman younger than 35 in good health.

CDR3 DNA: TGTGCTAGCAGCTTAGGACAGGGACAAAATGAGCAGTTCTTC. Protein: CASSLGQGQNEQFF. The V and J genes are TRBV7-7 and TRBJ2-1, with 8 bases lining up with TRBD1. In germline, CDR1 is SSHAT, CDR2 FNYEAQ (reference sequence). The CDR3 loop spans 14 amino acids.